The entry below gives a single T cell receptor (beta chain) sequence along with its context. Generated by immunoSEQ multiplex PCR, the TCRdb table keeps only in-frame clones and is missing some. The sample carries approximately 160,000 clones, roughly 87% recorded once. These data belong to a study of blood T cell repertoires in COVID-19. From germline, CDR1 is MNHEY and CDR2 SVGEGT. The CDR3 has 14 residues. The V and J ends lost 5 bases and 6 bases respectively, with 17 bases between them. Sequencing used PBMCs or T cells enriched from blood (not recorded which). This chain links TRBV6-2 or TRBV6-3 with TRBJ2-7, with a tentative D call TRBD1 (5 bases). The TCR was taken from a woman aged 50 to 65 who had recovered from COVID-19. This CDR3 is CASSLDGARIEQYF. CDR3 nucleotide sequence: TGTGCCAGCAGTCTCGATGGGGCTAGGATCGAGCAGTACTTC.